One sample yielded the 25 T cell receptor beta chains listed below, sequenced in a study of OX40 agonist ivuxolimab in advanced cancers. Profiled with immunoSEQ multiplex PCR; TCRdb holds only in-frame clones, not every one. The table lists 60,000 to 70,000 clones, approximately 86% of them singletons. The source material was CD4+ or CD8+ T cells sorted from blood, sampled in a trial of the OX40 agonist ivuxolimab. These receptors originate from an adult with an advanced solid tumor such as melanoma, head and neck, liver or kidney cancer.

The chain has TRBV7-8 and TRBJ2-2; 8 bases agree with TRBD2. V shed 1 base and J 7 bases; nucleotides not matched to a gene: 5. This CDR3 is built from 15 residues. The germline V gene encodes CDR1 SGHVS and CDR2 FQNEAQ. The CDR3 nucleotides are TGTGCCAGCAGCTTAGTGGCGGGAGGATTCGGGGAGCTGTTTTTT. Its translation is CASSLVAGGFGELFF.

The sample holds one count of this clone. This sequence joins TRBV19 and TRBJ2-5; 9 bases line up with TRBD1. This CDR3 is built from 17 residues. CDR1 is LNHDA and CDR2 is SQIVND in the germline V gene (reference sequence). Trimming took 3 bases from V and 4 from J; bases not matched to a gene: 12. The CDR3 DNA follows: TGTGCCAGTAGTATCCGACTCTTGACAGGGGGTGGAGAGACCCAGTACTTC. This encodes CASSIRLLTGGGETQYF.

This CDR3 is CASSRQTSRAYEQYF. As DNA, the CDR3 is TGTGCCAGTAGTCGTCAGACTAGCCGAGCCTACGAGCAGTACTTC. The V gene is TRBV19, the J gene TRBJ2-7; 7 bases match TRBD2. The CDR3 runs to 15 residues. Germline values: CDR1 LNHDA, CDR2 SQIVND (reference sequence). The V gene end was trimmed by 5 bases and the J gene end by 2 bases; junction bases not matched to a gene: 9.

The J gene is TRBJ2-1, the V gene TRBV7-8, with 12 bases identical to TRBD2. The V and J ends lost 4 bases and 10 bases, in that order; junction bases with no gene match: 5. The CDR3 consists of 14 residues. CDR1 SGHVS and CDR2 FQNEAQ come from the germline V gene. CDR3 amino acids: CASSSTSGSKEQFF. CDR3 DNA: TGTGCCAGCAGCTCGACTAGCGGGAGTAAGGAGCAGTTCTTC.

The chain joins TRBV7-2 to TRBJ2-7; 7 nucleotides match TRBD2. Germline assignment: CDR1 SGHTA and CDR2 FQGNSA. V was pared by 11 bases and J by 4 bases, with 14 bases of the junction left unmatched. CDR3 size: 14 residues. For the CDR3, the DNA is TGTGCCGTGGCCCAGGGCGGGAGTTGGTACGAGCAGTACTTC. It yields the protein CAVAQGGSWYEQYF.

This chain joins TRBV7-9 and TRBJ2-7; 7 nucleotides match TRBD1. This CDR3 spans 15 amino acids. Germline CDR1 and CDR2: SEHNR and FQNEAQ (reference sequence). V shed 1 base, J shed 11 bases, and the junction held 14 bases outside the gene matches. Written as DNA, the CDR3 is TGTGCCAGCAGCTTAGTAGTGGGACAGACACAAGGGGAGTACTTC. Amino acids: CASSLVVGQTQGEYF.

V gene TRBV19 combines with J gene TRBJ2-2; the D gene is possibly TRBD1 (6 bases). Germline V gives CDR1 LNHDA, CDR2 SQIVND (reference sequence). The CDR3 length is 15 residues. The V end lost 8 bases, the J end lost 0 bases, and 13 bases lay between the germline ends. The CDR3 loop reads CASSTGTTNTGELFF. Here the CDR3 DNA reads TGTGCCAGTTCTACAGGGACAACGAACACCGGGGAGCTGTTTTTT.

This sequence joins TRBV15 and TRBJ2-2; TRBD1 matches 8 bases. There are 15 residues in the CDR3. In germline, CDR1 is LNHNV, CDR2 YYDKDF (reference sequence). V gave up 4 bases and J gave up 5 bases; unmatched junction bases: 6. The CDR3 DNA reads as TGTGCCACCAGCACTAGCAGGGGGCGAACCGGGGAGCTGTTTTTT. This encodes CATSTSRGRTGELFF.

In DNA, the CDR3 is TGTGCCAGCTCCGGGACTAGCGGGAGCTCCTACAATGAGCAGTTCTTC. It yields the protein CASSGTSGSSYNEQFF. The chain links TRBV18 to TRBJ2-1; 14 nucleotides line up with TRBD2. This CDR3 spans 16 amino acids. Germline trimming cut 6 bases from V and 0 bases from J; bases unmatched to any gene: 1. Per the germline V gene, CDR1 is KGHSH and CDR2 is LQKENI.

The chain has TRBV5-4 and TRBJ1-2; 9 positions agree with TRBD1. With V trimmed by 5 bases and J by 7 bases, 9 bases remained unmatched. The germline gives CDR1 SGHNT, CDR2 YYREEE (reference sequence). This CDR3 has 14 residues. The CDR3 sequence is CASRSAGQGAGYTF. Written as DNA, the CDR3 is TGTGCCAGCAGATCAGCGGGACAGGGTGCTGGCTACACCTTC.

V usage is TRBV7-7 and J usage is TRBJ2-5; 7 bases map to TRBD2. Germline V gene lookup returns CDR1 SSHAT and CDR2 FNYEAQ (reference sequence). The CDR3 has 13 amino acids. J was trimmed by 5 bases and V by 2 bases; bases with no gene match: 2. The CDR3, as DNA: TGTGCCAGCAGCTTAAATAGCGGGGAGACCCAGTACTTC. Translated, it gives CASSLNSGETQYF.

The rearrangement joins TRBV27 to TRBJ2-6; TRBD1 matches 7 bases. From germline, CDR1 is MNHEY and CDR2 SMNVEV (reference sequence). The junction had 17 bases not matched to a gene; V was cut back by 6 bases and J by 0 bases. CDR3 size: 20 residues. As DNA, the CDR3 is TGTGCCAGCAGCCGCCGACTACCGGGACAGCCAAGCTCTGGGGCCAACGTCCTGACTTTC. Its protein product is CASSRRLPGQPSSGANVLTF.

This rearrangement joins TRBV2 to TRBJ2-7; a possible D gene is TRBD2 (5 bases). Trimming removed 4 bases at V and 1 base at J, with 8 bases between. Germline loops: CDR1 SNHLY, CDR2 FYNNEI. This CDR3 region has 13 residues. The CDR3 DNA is TGTGCCAGCAGTGCCGCGGGTTCCTACGAGCAGTACTTC. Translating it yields CASSAAGSYEQYF.

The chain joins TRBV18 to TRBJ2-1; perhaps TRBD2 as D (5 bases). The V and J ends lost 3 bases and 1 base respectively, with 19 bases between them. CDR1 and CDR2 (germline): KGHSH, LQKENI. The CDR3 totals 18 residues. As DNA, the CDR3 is TGTGCCAGCTCACCTGAGGGTCCTGGTCGCGGGTCCTACAATGAGCAGTTCTTC. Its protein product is CASSPEGPGRGSYNEQFF.

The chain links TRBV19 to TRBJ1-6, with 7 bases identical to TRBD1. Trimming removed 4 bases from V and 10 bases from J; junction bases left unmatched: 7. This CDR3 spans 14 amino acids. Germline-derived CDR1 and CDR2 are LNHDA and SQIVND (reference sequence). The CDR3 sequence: CASSTGTGVSPLHF. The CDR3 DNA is TGTGCCAGTAGTACCGGAACAGGGGTCTCACCCCTCCACTTT.

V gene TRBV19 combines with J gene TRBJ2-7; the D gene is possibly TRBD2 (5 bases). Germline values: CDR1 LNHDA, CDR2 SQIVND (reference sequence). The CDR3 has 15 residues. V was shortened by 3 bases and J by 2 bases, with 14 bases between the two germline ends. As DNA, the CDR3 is TGTGCCAGTAGTATCTTGGGGAGCACCACCTACGAGCAGTACTTC. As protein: CASSILGSTTYEQYF.

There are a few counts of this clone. DNA of the CDR3: TGTGCCAGCAGTGCTCGGACCGCTGATCAGCCCCAGCATTTT. This gives the protein CASSARTADQPQHF. This chain joins TRBV6-1 and TRBJ1-5; D not certain. Trimming pared 4 bases from V and 5 bases from J, leaving 12 bases between. CDR3 length equals 14 residues. Germline V gives CDR1 MNHNS, CDR2 SASEGT.

The CDR3 here is CASSPAPGTSTLEQYF. The CDR3 nucleotides are TGCGCCAGCAGCCCTGCGCCCGGGACATCCACTCTCGAGCAGTACTTC. This rearrangement joins TRBV5-1 to TRBJ2-7; D perhaps matches TRBD1 (6 bases). The CDR3 length is 16 residues. The V gene's germline CDR1 is SGHRS and CDR2 YFSETQ. The V end was cut by 4 bases, the J end by 6 bases, with 23 bases between.

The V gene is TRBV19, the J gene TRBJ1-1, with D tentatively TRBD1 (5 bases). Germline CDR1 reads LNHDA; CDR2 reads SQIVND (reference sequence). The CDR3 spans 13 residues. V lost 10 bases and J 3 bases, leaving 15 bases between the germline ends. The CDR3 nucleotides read TGTGCCACCTCACAGGAGGGTCACACTGAAGCTTTCTTT. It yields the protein CATSQEGHTEAFF.

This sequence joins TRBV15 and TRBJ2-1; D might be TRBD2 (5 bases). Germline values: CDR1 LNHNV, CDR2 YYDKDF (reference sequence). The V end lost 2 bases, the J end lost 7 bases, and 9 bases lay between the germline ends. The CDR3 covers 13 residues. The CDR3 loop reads CATSRPTGNEQFF. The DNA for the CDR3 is TGTGCCACCAGCAGACCTACGGGGAATGAGCAGTTCTTC.

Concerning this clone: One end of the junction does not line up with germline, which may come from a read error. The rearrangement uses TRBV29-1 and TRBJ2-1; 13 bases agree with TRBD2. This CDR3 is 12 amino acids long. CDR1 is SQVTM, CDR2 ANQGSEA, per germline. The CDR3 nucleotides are TGCAGCGTTGAATCCACTAGCGGGAGGGCGATCTTC. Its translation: CSVESTSGRAIF.

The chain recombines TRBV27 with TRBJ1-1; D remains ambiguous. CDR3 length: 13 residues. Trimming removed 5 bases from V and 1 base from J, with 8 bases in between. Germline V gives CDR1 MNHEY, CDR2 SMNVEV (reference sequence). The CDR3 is CASSQQRNTEAFF. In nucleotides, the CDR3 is TGTGCCAGCAGTCAACAGAGGAACACTGAAGCTTTCTTT.

The CDR3 DNA is TGTGCCAGCTCACCGCTCGACAGGAACACTGAAGCTTTCTTT. Amino acid sequence: CASSPLDRNTEAFF. The rearrangement links TRBV18 to TRBJ1-1, with D possibly TRBD1 on 5 matching bases. The CDR3 has 14 residues. V was cut by 3 bases and J by 1 base, with 9 bases left in between. Germline V gene lookup returns CDR1 KGHSH and CDR2 LQKENI.

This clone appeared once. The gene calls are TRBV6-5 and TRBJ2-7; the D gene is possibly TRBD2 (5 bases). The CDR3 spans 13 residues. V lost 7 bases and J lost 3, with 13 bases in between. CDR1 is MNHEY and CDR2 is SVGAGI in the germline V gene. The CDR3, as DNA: TGTGCCAGCACCGGAGGCACCAACTACGAGCAGTACTTC. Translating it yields CASTGGTNYEQYF.

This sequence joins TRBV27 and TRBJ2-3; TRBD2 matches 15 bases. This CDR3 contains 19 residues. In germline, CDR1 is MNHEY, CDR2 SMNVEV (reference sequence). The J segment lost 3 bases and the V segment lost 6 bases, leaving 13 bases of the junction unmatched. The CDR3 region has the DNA TGTGCCAGCAGCAAAGGACTAGCGGGAGGGCGGTTCGGGACAGATACGCAGTATTTT. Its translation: CASSKGLAGGRFGTDTQYF.